This is a list of T cell receptor beta chains from one sample in a study of blood T cell repertoires in COVID-19. TCRdb's copy holds only in-frame clones and misses some; the assay was immunoSEQ multiplex PCR. The table records fewer than 250,000 clones, roughly 79% of them present only once. The sequenced material came from PBMCs or T cells enriched from blood (not recorded which). The receptors here all came from a woman aged 45 to 65 with acute COVID-19. Both conserved end residues are part of each CDR3.

j_call v_call cdr3_aa
TRBJ1-5 TRBV3-1/TRBV3-2 CASSRGHQPQHF
TRBJ2-5 TRBV15 CATSNWRQETQYF
TRBJ1-3 TRBV18 CASSTGQGASGNTIYF
TRBJ2-7 TRBV28 CASSLAGTGYEQYF
TRBJ1-1 TRBV7-8 CASSPRIANTEAFF
TRBJ2-1 TRBV5-1 CASSLDFWDAPGTIGYNEQFF
TRBJ1-2 TRBV21-1 CASSNNSGYTF
TRBJ1-2 TRBV5-1 CASSLDQIGYTF
TRBJ2-7 TRBV4-3 CASSQDTSDSYEQYF
TRBJ2-3 TRBV18 CASVGSADTQYF
TRBJ1-1 TRBV5-1 CASSLGHRDTKAGEAFF
TRBJ2-7 TRBV11-2 CASSLKVTPTSGVSYEQYF
TRBJ1-2 TRBV27 CASSYRQGRSYGYTF
TRBJ2-5 TRBV24-1 CATSEGHRETQYF
TRBJ1-5 TRBV5-1 CASSLSLNQPQHF
TRBJ1-3 TRBV5-1 CASSLEGGYGNTIYF
TRBJ1-2 TRBV28 CASSLWQGTHGYTF